The next 9 T cell receptor beta chains were all read from a single sample in a study of CD8+ T cells in alopecia areata. Documented treatment: oral pan-JAK inhibitor, 5-10 mg twice daily. Sequencing used cDNA as its template, made by extracting RNA and reverse transcribing it. Repertoires were generated with immunoSEQ multiplex PCR, while TCRdb's copy carries only in-frame clones and drops some. The sample has around 110,000 clones, over 80% seen once; the top ten hold 20% to 25%. The sequences come from CD8+ T cells sorted from blood, collected at week 24, from a patient treated with tofacitinib. These receptors were taken from a human donor with alopecia areata.

The rearrangement joins TRBV7-6 to TRBJ2-1; perhaps TRBD2 as D (5 bases). This CDR3 spans 12 amino acids. Germline lookup yields CDR1 SGHVS and CDR2 FNYEAQ. With 8 bases removed from V and 9 bases from J, the gap between germline ends came to 14 bases. The CDR3 here is CASWTVISEQFF. The DNA of the CDR3 is TGTGCCAGCTGGACTGTCATAAGTGAGCAGTTCTTC.

The chain links TRBV7-9 to TRBJ1-1, with 10 nucleotides matching TRBD1. Germline CDR1 SEHNR, CDR2 FQNEAQ (reference sequence). Losses at the gene ends were 1 base for V and 8 bases for J; bases not matched to a gene: 10. This CDR3 region has 16 residues. The CDR3 here is CASSLGALTGGSEAFF. The CDR3 nucleotides read TGTGCCAGCAGCTTAGGGGCCCTGACAGGGGGCTCGGAAGCTTTCTTT. Using reference TRBV7-9 and TRBJ1-1 for the parts outside the CDR3, the full variable domain is DTGVSQNPRHKITKRGQNVTFRCDPISEHNRLYWYRQTLGQGPEFLTYFQNEAQLEKSRLLSDRFSAERPKGSFSTLEIQRTEQGDSAMYLCASSLGALTGGSEAFFGQGTRLTVV.

The chain combines TRBV7-2 with TRBJ2-3, with 11 bases matching TRBD2. V was pared by 7 bases and J by 2 bases, with 5 bases of the junction left unmatched. CDR1 SGHTA and CDR2 FQGNSA come from the germline V gene. The CDR3 loop spans 15 amino acids. The CDR3 protein is CASTRLAGHTDTQYF. CDR3 nucleotides: TGTGCCAGCACCAGACTAGCGGGGCACACAGATACGCAGTATTTT.

This clone was observed a handful of times. The genes are TRBV5-1 and TRBJ2-1, with TRBD2 matching over 9 bases. This CDR3 is 16 amino acids long. V shed 2 bases and J 4 bases; nucleotides not matched to a gene: 7. The V gene's germline CDR1 is SGHRS and CDR2 YFSETQ. The CDR3, as DNA: TGCGCCAGCAGCTTAGCGGGGGGCTTTCGATACAATGAGCAGTTCTTC. Protein sequence: CASSLAGGFRYNEQFF.

This chain joins TRBV20-1 and TRBJ1-1; D not resolved. Germline V gene sequence: CDR1 DFQATT, CDR2 SNEGSKA (reference sequence). This CDR3 region has 11 residues. The CDR3 sequence is CSGRVVTEAFF. The DNA of the CDR3 is TGCTCGGGGAGGGTAGTCACTGAAGCTTTCTTT.

V is TRBV4-3 and J is TRBJ2-5, with TRBD1 as a possible D gene (5 bases). The length of the CDR3 is 16 residues. Germline lookup yields CDR1 LGHNA and CDR2 YSLEER. V lost 0 bases and J 10 bases, leaving 21 bases between the germline ends. The CDR3 protein is CASSQDWRQPAAVQYF. The CDR3 nucleotides read TGCGCCAGCAGCCAAGATTGGCGACAGCCCGCAGCTGTCCAGTACTTC.

V gene TRBV5-6 combines with J gene TRBJ2-1; D is undetermined. The V end lost 4 bases, the J end lost 9 bases, and 17 bases lay between the germline ends. The CDR3 has 14 amino acids. The V gene's germline CDR1 is SGHDT and CDR2 YYEEEE. In DNA, the CDR3 is TGTGCCAGCAGCCCGGGCGCTAGTAGTATTGAGCAGTTCTTC. This translates into CASSPGASSIEQFF.

V is TRBV6-5 and J is TRBJ1-2, with 12 positions matching TRBD1. The CDR3 sequence is 13 residues long. The germline V gene encodes CDR1 MNHEY and CDR2 SVGAGI. Unmatched junction bases numbered 4, after V lost 6 bases and J lost 8 bases. The CDR3 protein is CASRGQGADGYTF. DNA of the CDR3: TGTGCCAGCAGGGGACAGGGGGCGGACGGCTACACCTTC.

The count of this clone is one. This rearrangement joins TRBV7-8 to TRBJ1-4; D perhaps matches TRBD1 (5 bases). This CDR3 spans 15 amino acids. CDR1 SGHVS and CDR2 FQNEAQ come from the germline V gene. The V gene lost 0 bases and the J gene lost 8 bases, with 13 bases spanning the gap. The CDR3 nucleotides read TGTGCCAGCAGCTTAGCCGCCGGGACCAACGAAAAACTGTTTTTT. Translated: CASSLAAGTNEKLFF.